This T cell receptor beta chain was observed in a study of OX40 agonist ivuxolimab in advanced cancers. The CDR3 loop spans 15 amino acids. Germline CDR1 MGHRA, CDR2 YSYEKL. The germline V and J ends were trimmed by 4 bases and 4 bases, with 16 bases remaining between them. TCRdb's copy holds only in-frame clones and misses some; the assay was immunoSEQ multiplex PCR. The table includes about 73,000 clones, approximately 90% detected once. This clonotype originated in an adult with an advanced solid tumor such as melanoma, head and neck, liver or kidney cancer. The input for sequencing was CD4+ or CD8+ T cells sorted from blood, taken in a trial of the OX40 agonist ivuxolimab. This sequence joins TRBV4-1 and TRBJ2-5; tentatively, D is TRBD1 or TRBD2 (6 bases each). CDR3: CASSPEGVKRETQYF. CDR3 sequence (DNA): TGCGCCAGCAGCCCGGAGGGGGTCAAAAGAGAGACCCAGTACTTC.